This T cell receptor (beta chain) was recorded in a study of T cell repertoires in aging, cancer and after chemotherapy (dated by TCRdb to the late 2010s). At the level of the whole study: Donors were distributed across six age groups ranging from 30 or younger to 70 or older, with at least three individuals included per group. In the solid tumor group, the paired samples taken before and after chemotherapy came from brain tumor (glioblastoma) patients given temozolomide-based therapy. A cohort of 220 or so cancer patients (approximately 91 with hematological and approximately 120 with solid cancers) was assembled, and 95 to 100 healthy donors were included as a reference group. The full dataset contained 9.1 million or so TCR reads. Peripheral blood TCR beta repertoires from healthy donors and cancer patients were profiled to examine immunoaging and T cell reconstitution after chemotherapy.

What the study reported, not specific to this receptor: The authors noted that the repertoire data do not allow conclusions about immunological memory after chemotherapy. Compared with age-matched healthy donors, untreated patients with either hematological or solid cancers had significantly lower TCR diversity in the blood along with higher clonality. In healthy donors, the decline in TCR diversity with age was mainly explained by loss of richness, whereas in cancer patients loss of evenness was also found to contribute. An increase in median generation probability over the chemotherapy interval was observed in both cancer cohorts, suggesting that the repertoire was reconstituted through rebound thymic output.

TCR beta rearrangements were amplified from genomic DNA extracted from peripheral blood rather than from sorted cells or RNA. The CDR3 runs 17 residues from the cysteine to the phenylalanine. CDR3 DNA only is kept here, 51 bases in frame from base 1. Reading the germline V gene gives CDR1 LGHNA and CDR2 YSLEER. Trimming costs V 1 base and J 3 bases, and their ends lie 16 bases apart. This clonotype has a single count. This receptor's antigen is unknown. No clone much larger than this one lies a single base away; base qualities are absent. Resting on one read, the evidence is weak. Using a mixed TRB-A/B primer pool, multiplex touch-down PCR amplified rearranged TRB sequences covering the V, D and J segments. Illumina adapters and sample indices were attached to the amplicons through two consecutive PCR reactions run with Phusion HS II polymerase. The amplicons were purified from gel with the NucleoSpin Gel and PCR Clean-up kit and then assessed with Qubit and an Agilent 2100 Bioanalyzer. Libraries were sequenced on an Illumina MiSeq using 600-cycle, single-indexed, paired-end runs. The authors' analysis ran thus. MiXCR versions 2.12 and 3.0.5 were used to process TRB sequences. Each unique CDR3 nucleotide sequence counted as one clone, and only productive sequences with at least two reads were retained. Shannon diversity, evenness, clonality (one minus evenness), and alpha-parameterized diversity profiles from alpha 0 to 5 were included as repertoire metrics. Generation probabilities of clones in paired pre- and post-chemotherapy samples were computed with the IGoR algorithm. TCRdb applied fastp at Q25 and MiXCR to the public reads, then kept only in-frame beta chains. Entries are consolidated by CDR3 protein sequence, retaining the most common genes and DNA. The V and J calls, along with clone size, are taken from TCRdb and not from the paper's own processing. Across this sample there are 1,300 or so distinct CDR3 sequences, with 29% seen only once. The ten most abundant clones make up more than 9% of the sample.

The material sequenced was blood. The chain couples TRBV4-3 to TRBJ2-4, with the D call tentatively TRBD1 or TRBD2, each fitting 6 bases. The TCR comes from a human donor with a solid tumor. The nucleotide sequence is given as TGCGCCAGCAGCCAAGGGGCCGGGGGCAGGGACAAAAACATTCAGTACTTC. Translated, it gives CASSQGAGGRDKNIQYF.